These 29 T cell receptor beta chains were sequenced from one sample in a study of blood T cell repertoires in COVID-19. The repertoire was sequenced with immunoSEQ multiplex PCR; TCRdb's copy has only in-frame clones and lacks some. The table has more than 95,000 clones, 80% to 90% seen once. Input material: peripheral blood. Receptor source: a woman aged 60 to 75 with acute or convalescent COVID-19.

The chain joins TRBV7-6 to TRBJ2-2, with 12 bases that match TRBD2. CDR1 SGHVS and CDR2 FNYEAQ come from the germline V gene. CDR3 size: 19 residues. J gave up 3 bases and V 5 bases, and 13 bases lay outside the gene matches. CDR3 in amino acids: CASSLGLAGFRVDTGELFF. CDR3 sequence (DNA): TGTGCCAGCAGCCTCGGACTAGCGGGATTTCGCGTAGACACCGGGGAGCTGTTTTTT.

The genes are TRBV6-5 and TRBJ1-4, with TRBD1 matching over 8 bases. The length of the CDR3 is 15 residues. Unmatched junction bases numbered 6, after V lost 6 bases and J lost 3 bases. Germline lookup yields CDR1 MNHEY and CDR2 SVGAGI. The CDR3: CASSLTGGSNEKLFF. Here the CDR3 DNA reads TGTGCCAGCAGCCTAACAGGGGGATCTAATGAAAAACTGTTTTTT.

The chain employs TRBV3-1 (or the pseudogene TRBV3-2) and TRBJ1-2; TRBD1 aligns across 8 bases. The CDR3 is 14 amino acids. The germline CDR1 and CDR2 sequences are LGHDT and YNNKEL (reference sequence). V was clipped by 4 bases and J by 4 bases; unmatched bases: 5. The CDR3 spells CASSLDRGLYGYTF. The CDR3 nucleotides are TGTGCCAGCAGCCTCGACAGGGGCCTCTATGGCTACACCTTC.

The chain combines TRBV12-3 or TRBV12-4 with TRBJ1-5; perhaps TRBD1 as D (5 bases). The CDR3 covers 13 residues. Trimming pared 3 bases from V and 4 bases from J, leaving 7 bases between. The CDR3 nucleotides read TGTGCCAGCAGTTTGGGGCGTAATCAGCCCCAGCATTTT. Translation gives CASSLGRNQPQHF.

The rearrangement uses TRBV5-1 and TRBJ1-1, with 7 bases matching TRBD1. V lost 1 base to trimming and J lost 6 bases; unmatched junction nucleotides: 3. The CDR3 consists of 13 residues. Germline CDR1 reads SGHRS; CDR2 reads YFSETQ. The CDR3 here is CASSLSQGAEAFF. The CDR3 DNA is TGCGCCAGCAGCTTGAGTCAGGGGGCTGAAGCTTTCTTT.

The chain joins TRBV18 to TRBJ1-2, with D maybe TRBD1 (6 bases). Germline V gives CDR1 KGHSH, CDR2 LQKENI. The germline V and J ends were trimmed by 5 bases and 8 bases, with 15 bases remaining between them. The CDR3 runs to 13 residues. CDR3 in DNA: TGTGCCAGCTCATCGGGACACGAAGGCGGCTACACCTTC. Protein sequence: CASSSGHEGGYTF.

The chain employs TRBV4-1 and TRBJ2-3, with D possibly being TRBD2 (6 bases). Trimming pared 4 bases from V and 6 bases from J, leaving 20 bases between. CDR1 is MGHRA and CDR2 is YSYEKL in the germline V gene. CDR3 length: 16 amino acids. CDR3 sequence: CASSLGERAGRDTQYF. CDR3 bases: TGCGCCAGCAGCCTCGGCGAGAGGGCTGGGAGGGATACGCAGTATTTT.

CDR3 sequence reads: CASSISRGQGSYNSPLHF. The CDR3 DNA is TGTGCCAGTAGTATTAGTAGAGGACAGGGAAGCTATAATTCACCCCTCCACTTT. The chain employs TRBV19 and TRBJ1-6, with 8 bases identical to TRBD1. Germline CDR1 is LNHDA and CDR2 is SQIVND (reference sequence). There are 18 residues in the CDR3. The J segment lost 3 bases and the V segment lost 3 bases, leaving 10 bases of the junction unmatched. Full variable domain (remainder filled in from reference TRBV19 and TRBJ1-6): DGGITQSPKYLFRKEGQNVTLSCEQNLNHDAMYWYRQDPGQGLRLIYYSQIVNDFQKGDIAEGYSVSREKKESFPLTVTSAQKNPTAFYLCASSISRGQGSYNSPLHFGNGTRLTVT.

The chain links TRBV28 to TRBJ2-7, with 7 bases fitting TRBD2. The germline V gene encodes CDR1 MDHEN and CDR2 SYDVKM. V lost 2 bases to trimming and J lost 0 bases; unmatched junction nucleotides: 10. This CDR3 spans 17 amino acids. The CDR3 protein is CASSLVGLAASSYEQYF. The CDR3 region has the DNA TGTGCCAGCAGTTTAGTAGGGCTAGCGGCGAGCTCCTACGAGCAGTACTTC.

V and J are TRBV5-1 and TRBJ2-1; 11 positions match TRBD2. The CDR3 runs to 15 residues. Germline V gives CDR1 SGHRS, CDR2 YFSETQ. Trimming cost V 5 bases and J 7 bases; bases outside gene matches: 8. The CDR3 sequence: CASRTVVAGGNEQFF. The CDR3 coding sequence is TGCGCCAGCAGGACGGTGGTAGCGGGAGGGAATGAGCAGTTCTTC.

This rearrangement joins TRBV6-6 to TRBJ1-1; D is undetermined. V was shortened by 3 bases and J by 1 base, with 9 bases between the two germline ends. CDR1 is MNHNY, CDR2 SVGAGI, per germline (reference sequence). This CDR3 has 14 amino acids. CDR3 region: CASSYTEWNTEAFF. In DNA, the CDR3 is TGTGCCAGCAGTTATACGGAGTGGAACACTGAAGCTTTCTTT.

This clone was detected only once. The chain joins TRBV16 to TRBJ1-5; D might be TRBD1 (6 bases). V lost 1 base and J 3 bases, leaving 22 bases between the germline ends. CDR1 and CDR2 (germline): KGHSY, FQNENV. The CDR3 length is 19 residues. As DNA, the CDR3 is TGTGCCAGCAGCCAATTGATTTGGCAGGGGATTTCGGACAATCAGCCCCAGCATTTT. It is translated as CASSQLIWQGISDNQPQHF.

The J gene is TRBJ1-4, the V gene TRBV18; 10 bases are shared with TRBD1. The CDR3 has 14 residues. Germline CDR1 reads KGHSH; CDR2 reads LQKENI. Trimming took 4 bases from V and 5 from J; bases not matched to a gene: 1. The CDR3 region is CASSRGQGNEKLFF. The DNA of the CDR3 is TGTGCCAGCTCACGGGGACAGGGGAATGAAAAACTGTTTTTT.

The J gene is TRBJ1-2, the V gene TRBV29-1; D is perhaps TRBD1 (5 bases). The germline V gene has CDR1 SQVTM and CDR2 ANQGSEA. The CDR3 sequence is 14 residues long. Trimming pared 5 bases from V and 4 bases from J, leaving 17 bases between. Here the CDR3 reads CSVKRGDLVYGYTF. DNA for the CDR3: TGCAGCGTTAAGCGGGGGGACTTGGTCTATGGCTACACCTTC.

CDR3 amino acids: CASSVSGINGYTF. The CDR3 DNA is TGTGCCAGCAGCGTATCAGGGATCAATGGCTACACCTTC. The rearrangement uses TRBV9 and TRBJ1-2; perhaps TRBD1 as D (5 bases). V was pared by 1 base and J by 6 bases, with 10 bases between. The CDR3 consists of 13 residues. Looked up from germline, CDR1 is SGDLS and CDR2 is YYNGEE.

This clone was recorded once. The junction does not match germline at one end; this may be a read error. This chain uses TRBV6-1 with TRBJ2-3; 10 positions match TRBD2. There are 15 residues in the CDR3. Germline loops: CDR1 MNHNS, CDR2 SASEGT. CDR3 in amino acids: CASREGLAGTDTQYF. In DNA form, the CDR3 reads TGTGCCAGCAGAGAAGGACTAGCGGGCACAGATACGCAGTATTTT.

The J gene is TRBJ2-7, the V gene TRBV15; 7 bases fit TRBD1. J gave up 3 bases and V 1 base, and 3 bases lay outside the gene matches. Germline CDR1 and CDR2: LNHNV and YYDKDF (reference sequence). There are 14 residues in the CDR3. Written as DNA, the CDR3 is TGTGCCACCAGCAGAGGGGACAGCTACTACGAGCAGTACTTC. This codes for CATSRGDSYYEQYF. The variable domain in full, with the rest retrieved from reference TRBV15 and TRBJ2-7, is DAMVIQNPRYQVTQFGKPVTLSCSQTLNHNVMYWYQQKSSQAPKLLFHYYDKDFNNEADTPDNFQSRRPNTSFCFLDIRSPGLGDTAMYLCATSRGDSYYEQYFGPGTRLTVT.

The chain employs TRBV5-1 and TRBJ2-2, with TRBD1 matching over 8 bases. CDR3 size: 15 residues. The V gene end was trimmed by 6 bases and the J gene end by 3 bases; junction bases not matched to a gene: 7. Germline V CDR1 and CDR2: SGHRS, YFSETQ. The CDR3 bases are TGCGCCAGCACCCTCTCAGGGGGCGACACCGGGGAGCTGTTTTTT. Translated, it gives CASTLSGGDTGELFF.

The chain couples TRBV3-1 (or the pseudogene TRBV3-2) to TRBJ1-2; D remains ambiguous. The CDR3 runs 14 residues. CDR1 is LGHDT, CDR2 YNNKEL, per germline (reference sequence). V lost 6 bases, J lost 0 bases, and 11 bases lay in between. In DNA, the CDR3 is TGTGCCAGCAGTTTCCTCGGGGCTAACTATGGCTACACCTTC. It yields the protein CASSFLGANYGYTF.

The V gene is TRBV11-2, the J gene TRBJ2-7; 7 positions match TRBD2. Germline V gives CDR1 SGHAT, CDR2 FQNNGV. V lost 4 bases, J lost 7 bases, and 13 bases stayed unmatched. The CDR3 covers 15 residues. CDR3 nucleotides: TGTGCCAGCAGCTCGCTTGGGAGGGAAAGTAGGGAGCAGTACTTC. It is translated as CASSSLGRESREQYF.

This clone occurred a few times. This sequence joins TRBV6-1 and TRBJ2-2, with 9 bases lining up with TRBD2. The CDR3 consists of 17 residues. Germline CDR1 is MNHNS and CDR2 is SASEGT. Trimming took 4 bases from V and 2 from J; bases not matched to a gene: 8. CDR3 amino acids: CASSVVAGVFNTGELFF. DNA of the CDR3: TGTGCCAGCAGTGTTGTAGCGGGAGTGTTTAACACCGGGGAGCTGTTTTTT.

This CDR3 reads CSAQGIQETQYF. As DNA, the CDR3 is TGCAGCGCACAGGGGATCCAAGAGACCCAGTACTTC. This sequence joins TRBV29-1 and TRBJ2-5, with 7 nucleotides matching TRBD1. CDR1 is SQVTM, CDR2 ANQGSEA, per germline. CDR3 length: 12 residues. With 7 bases clipped from V and 1 base from J, the junction kept 3 bases outside the gene matches.

The rearrangement links TRBV30 to TRBJ2-2; D not resolved. Trimming shortened V by 1 base and J by 5 bases, and 5 bases separated the two germline ends. In germline, CDR1 is GTSNPN, CDR2 SVGIG (reference sequence). The CDR3 length is 12 residues. The CDR3 protein is CAWSAGTGELFF. In DNA form, the CDR3 reads TGTGCCTGGAGTGCAGGTACCGGGGAGCTGTTTTTT.

The chain recombines TRBV28 with TRBJ2-1; TRBD2 matches at 8 bases. The V gene's germline CDR1 is MDHEN and CDR2 SYDVKM. The length of the CDR3 is 16 residues. V lost 5 bases, J lost 4 bases, and 10 bases stayed unmatched. CDR3 sequence: CASSPYIGTRYNEQFF. The DNA for the CDR3 is TGTGCCAGCAGTCCTTATATCGGGACTAGATACAATGAGCAGTTCTTC.

The chain couples TRBV3-1 (or the pseudogene TRBV3-2) to TRBJ2-3, with 7 bases that match TRBD2. J was trimmed by 0 bases and V by 5 bases; bases with no gene match: 8. This CDR3 is 16 amino acids long. The germline CDR1 and CDR2 sequences are LGHDT and YNNKEL (reference sequence). In DNA form, the CDR3 reads TGTGCCAGCAGCGGACCTAGCGGAACTAGCACAGATACGCAGTATTTT. Translated, it gives CASSGPSGTSTDTQYF.

In its sample, this clone was seen a few times. The genes are TRBV5-1 and TRBJ2-2, with 9 positions matching TRBD2. J was trimmed by 1 base and V by 4 bases; bases with no gene match: 5. This CDR3 is built from 16 residues. Germline V gene lookup returns CDR1 SGHRS and CDR2 YFSETQ. The CDR3 DNA is TGCGCCAGCAGCACCCTAGCGGGAATGAACACCGGGGAGCTGTTTTTT. Its protein product is CASSTLAGMNTGELFF.

The chain employs TRBV6-5 and TRBJ1-4; 7 bases are shared with TRBD1. This CDR3 spans 15 amino acids. V gave up 6 bases and J gave up 7 bases; unmatched junction bases: 11. Germline CDR1 and CDR2: MNHEY and SVGAGI. The CDR3 here is CASSAQGSGGEKLFF. DNA for the CDR3: TGTGCCAGCAGCGCACAGGGGAGTGGTGGTGAAAAACTGTTTTTT.

V is TRBV5-6 and J is TRBJ2-5; 7 bases fit TRBD2. J lost 6 bases, V lost 2 bases, and 7 bases had no gene match. CDR3 length: 14 amino acids. The germline V gene encodes CDR1 SGHDT and CDR2 YYEEEE. For the CDR3, the DNA is TGTGCCAGCAGCTTCGCGGGGGTGGGTAAGACCCAGTACTTC. It is translated as CASSFAGVGKTQYF. The full variable domain, in which reference TRBV5-6 and TRBJ2-5 provide the parts outside the CDR3, is DAGVTQSPTHLIKTRGQQVTLRCSPKSGHDTVSWYQQALGQGPQFIFQYYEEEERQRGNFPDRFSGHQFPNYSSELNVNALLLGDSALYLCASSFAGVGKTQYFGPGTRLLVL.

The V gene is TRBV7-9, the J gene TRBJ2-7, with D uncertain. V was pared by 4 bases and J by 3 bases, with 10 bases between. The V gene's germline CDR1 is SEHNR and CDR2 FQNEAQ (reference sequence). The CDR3 is 13 amino acids. The CDR3 sequence is CASSSSDIYEQYF. CDR3 coding DNA: TGTGCCAGCAGCTCCTCTGACATCTACGAGCAGTACTTC.